This T cell receptor (beta chain) was recovered during a study of blood T cells in healthy people across ages. Background on the study: Capture by template switching was about one barcoded beta molecule per two T cells.

For the second PCR, which ran for 7 to 11 cycles, a sample-barcoded 5' primer and a J-beta primer mix were used. Each CDR3 protein gets one entry after TCRdb re-called the 5' RACE reads with MiXCR. Seen here are some 1,000,000 distinct CDR3 sequences, roughly a quarter observed once, and the top ten hold 0.65% to 0.75%. These data were likewise used in another study, on T cells of mothers and their children. That work contributes: Donation came from three healthy Caucasian mothers together with their six children. Every mother supplied over 10 million TCR beta CDR3 reads and every child 2.5 million to 3.5 million.

The source material was blood. This clonotype was sampled from a girl aged 2-10 years in good health.

The CDR3 loop is CASGADRGSSYEQYF. The CDR3 DNA reads TGTGCCAGCGGGGCAGACAGGGGAAGCTCCTACGAGCAGTACTTC. The chain joins TRBV21-1 to TRBJ2-7; the listed D gene, TRBD1, was not tested against the DNA. TRBV21-1 is described as a pseudogene. CDR3 length equals 15 residues.